Presented here are 18 T cell receptor beta chains from one specimen sequenced in a study of T cell repertoires in cytomegalovirus infection. From the reads, TCRdb called clonotypes with MiXCR, one entry per CDR3 protein. The repertoire holds under 200,000 distinct CDR3 sequences, with roughly 9.8% as singletons. Sequencing was performed on PBMCs. All receptors come from a human donor in good health (CMV status not recorded). Some clones in this sample may be carry-over from other donors' samples.

There are many counts of this clonotype. V is TRBV11-2 and J is TRBJ2-5, with 12 bases that match TRBD2. CDR3 length equals 18 residues. Germline loops: CDR1 SGHAT, CDR2 FQNNGV. V was clipped by 1 base and J by 4 bases; unmatched bases: 10. This chain's CDR3 is CASSLVTSGSLRRETQYF. The DNA for the CDR3 is TGTGCCAGCAGCTTAGTGACTAGCGGGAGTCTCCGAAGAGAGACCCAGTACTTC.

This clonotype was observed many times. The rearrangement joins TRBV7-2 to TRBJ2-1, with D tentatively TRBD1 or TRBD2 (6 bases each). The length of the CDR3 is 15 residues. Trimming pared 2 bases from V and 7 bases from J, leaving 15 bases between. Germline V lookup: CDR1 SGHTA, CDR2 FQGNSA. CDR3 sequence: CASSLYHREANEQFF. Written as DNA, the CDR3 is TGTGCCAGCAGCTTATATCACAGGGAGGCTAATGAGCAGTTCTTC.

This clonotype showed up many times. The chain joins TRBV10-2 to TRBJ2-3, with 8 bases that match TRBD2. With 2 bases clipped from V and 0 bases from J, the junction kept 10 bases outside the gene matches. The CDR3 consists of 18 residues. Looked up from germline, CDR1 is WSHSY and CDR2 is SAAADI. The CDR3 nucleotides read TGCGCCAGCAGTGAGACACTACTTCCTAGCGGGAGCACAGATACGCAGTATTTT. Protein: CASSETLLPSGSTDTQYF.

CDR3 amino acids: CATSRDLTGGLAFF. In DNA form, the CDR3 reads TGTGCCACCAGCAGAGATTTGACAGGAGGATTAGCTTTCTTT. The gene calls are TRBV15 and TRBJ1-1; D may be TRBD1 (6 bases). The CDR3 runs 14 residues. Germline V gene sequence: CDR1 LNHNV, CDR2 YYDKDF (reference sequence). The ends were cut back, 0 bases at V and 10 bases at J, with 15 bases in the middle.

This clonotype has at least ten counts. J is TRBJ2-2 and V is TRBV20-1, with D possibly matching TRBD1 (6 bases). V gave up 3 bases and J gave up 4 bases, with 9 bases separating them. Germline V gene sequence: CDR1 DFQATT, CDR2 SNEGSKA (reference sequence). The CDR3 extends over 13 amino acids. This CDR3 is CSARTGLTGELFF. CDR3 DNA: TGCAGTGCTAGGACAGGTCTCACCGGGGAGCTGTTTTTT.

This clonotype has just a few counts. The chain uses TRBV28 and TRBJ2-6; no definite D call. V was cut by 5 bases and J by 0 bases, with 5 bases left in between. Germline V CDR1 and CDR2: MDHEN, SYDVKM. The CDR3 contains 14 residues. CDR3 residues: CASSGTSGANVLTF. The CDR3 DNA is TGTGCCAGCAGTGGAACCTCTGGGGCCAACGTCCTGACTTTC.

This clonotype came up a few times. The CDR3, as DNA: TGCGCCAGCAGCTTCCGGGGGGACTCCAATCAGCCCCAGCATTTT. It specifies CASSFRGDSNQPQHF. V gene TRBV5-1 combines with J gene TRBJ1-5, with D maybe TRBD1 (5 bases). The CDR3 sequence is 15 residues long. Germline values: CDR1 SGHRS, CDR2 YFSETQ. Between the trimmed V and J ends, which lost 2 bases and 3 bases, there was a span of 12 bases.

V is TRBV6-6 and J is TRBJ2-7; TRBD1 matches 9 bases. CDR1 and CDR2 (germline): MNHNY, SVGAGI (reference sequence). This CDR3 region has 14 residues. Trimming removed 5 bases from V and 1 base from J; junction bases left unmatched: 3. The CDR3 region is CASSQGQGSYEQYF. The CDR3 nucleotides are TGTGCCAGCAGTCAGGGACAGGGATCCTACGAGCAGTACTTC.

This clonotype showed up many times. The chain combines TRBV12-3 or TRBV12-4 with TRBJ2-3; D not certain. The V gene lost 5 bases and the J gene lost 4 bases, with 10 bases spanning the gap. This CDR3 region has 13 residues. CDR3 nucleotide sequence: TGTGCCAGCAGTCCAGTCCCAGCAGATACGCAGTATTTT. Translated, it gives CASSPVPADTQYF.

This clonotype was observed a handful of times. The chain links TRBV28 to TRBJ2-1, with TRBD2 matching over 9 bases. This CDR3 contains 13 residues. V shed 8 bases, J shed 9 bases, and the junction held 8 bases outside the gene matches. Germline values: CDR1 MDHEN, CDR2 SYDVKM. CDR3 sequence reads: CASRGGGRGEQFF. CDR3 nucleotides: TGTGCCAGCCGCGGGGGGGGGCGAGGTGAGCAGTTCTTC.

At least ten counts were recorded for this clonotype. The chain recombines TRBV7-2 with TRBJ1-5; D is unresolved. CDR1 and CDR2 from the germline V gene are SGHTA and FQGNSA. The ends were cut back, 1 base at V and 0 bases at J, with 13 bases in the middle. The CDR3 length is 17 residues. CDR3 sequence: CASSLVTAPYSNQPQHF. The CDR3 DNA is TGTGCCAGCAGCTTAGTTACAGCGCCTTATAGCAATCAGCCCCAGCATTTT.

The chain joins TRBV5-6 to TRBJ2-1; D not certain. This CDR3 is 13 amino acids long. The V gene lost 2 bases and the J gene lost 7 bases, with 10 bases spanning the gap. Looked up from germline, CDR1 is SGHDT and CDR2 is YYEEEE. CDR3: CASSFTVFNEQFF. The CDR3 DNA follows: TGTGCCAGCAGCTTCACCGTCTTTAATGAGCAGTTCTTC. Complete variable domain (other parts from reference TRBV5-6 and TRBJ2-1): DAGVTQSPTHLIKTRGQQVTLRCSPKSGHDTVSWYQQALGQGPQFIFQYYEEEERQRGNFPDRFSGHQFPNYSSELNVNALLLGDSALYLCASSFTVFNEQFFGPGTRLTVL.

This clonotype was recorded many times. The chain has TRBV6-2 or TRBV6-3 and TRBJ2-3; D unclear. The CDR3 runs to 17 residues. Germline CDR1 is MNHEY and CDR2 is SVGEGT. V lost 0 bases to trimming and J lost 4 bases, with 17 bases between them. CDR3 in DNA: TGTGCCAGCAGTTACTCGTCGGCAAAACGGCAGGCAGATACGCAGTATTTT. As protein: CASSYSSAKRQADTQYF.

This clonotype was found many times. The V call is TRBV20-1, the J call TRBJ1-1; no definite D call. V lost 6 bases to trimming and J lost 1 base, with 6 bases between them. Germline CDR1 and CDR2: DFQATT and SNEGSKA (reference sequence). The CDR3 is made up of 11 amino acids. CDR3 amino acids: CSALKNTEAFF. The CDR3 DNA reads TGCAGTGCCCTCAAGAACACTGAAGCTTTCTTT.

This clonotype was detected once. The chain uses TRBV3-1 and TRBJ2-3; 8 positions match TRBD2. This CDR3 spans 18 amino acids. V gave up 3 bases and J gave up 0 bases; unmatched junction bases: 11. Germline-derived CDR1 and CDR2 are LGHDT and YNNKEL (reference sequence). CDR3 region: CASSQPKSSSGSTDTQYF. CDR3 bases: TGTGCCAGCAGCCAGCCGAAGAGTTCTAGCGGGAGCACAGATACGCAGTATTTT.

Many counts were recorded for this clonotype. The chain carries TRBV7-9 and TRBJ1-2, with D maybe TRBD1 (5 bases). Between the trimmed V and J ends, which lost 5 bases and 8 bases, there was a span of 12 bases. This CDR3 spans 12 amino acids. Germline lookup yields CDR1 SEHNR and CDR2 FQNEAQ (reference sequence). The chain's CDR3 is CASSLRAVGYTF. For the CDR3, the DNA is TGTGCCAGCAGCCTCAGGGCAGTAGGCTACACCTTC.

A single count supports this clonotype. A much larger clone lies one base from this, so it may be a read error. The rearrangement links TRBV28 to TRBJ1-5, with D perhaps matching TRBD1 (5 bases). The CDR3 is 12 amino acids. Germline CDR1 is MDHEN and CDR2 is SYDVKM. The CDR3 spells CAISQGIQPQHF. The CDR3 DNA sequence: TGTGCCATCAGTCAGGGAATCCAGCCCCAGCATTTT.

This clonotype was observed many times. The chain links TRBV28 to TRBJ2-5, with 10 bases lining up with TRBD2. V trimming: 5 bases; J trimming: 2 bases; junction bases outside the gene matches: 8. The V gene's germline CDR1 is MDHEN and CDR2 SYDVKM. CDR3 length: 16 amino acids. The CDR3 DNA reads TGTGCCAGCAGTGGGGTAGCGGGAGGAGGACAAGAGACCCAGTACTTC. It codes for CASSGVAGGGQETQYF.